A selection of T cell receptor beta chains follows, all from one sample in a study of cytomegalovirus exposure and HLA in healthy donors. Some clones are missing from TCRdb's copy, which holds only in-frame ones; the method was immunoSEQ multiplex PCR. The data contain under 200,000 clones, 80% of them singletons. Input material: PBMCs. The origin of the receptors is a woman between 50 and 59 years old in good health and CMV-seronegative. Each CDR3 is given with its conserved first and last residue. Fields, in order: J gene, CDR3 length, D gene, clone size, V gene, CDR3 protein, CDR3 DNA. D genes are given only for firm matches. A clone size is listed for some rows: how often the clone was seen (once, few, many), or a class if it is expanded.

J: TRBJ1-1
length: 14
D: .
size: .
V: TRBV7-9
CDR3: CASSLIGGNTEAFF
DNA: TGTGCCAGCAGCTTAATTGGAGGAAACACTGAAGCTTTCTTT

J: TRBJ2-6
length: 15
D: .
size: few
V: TRBV19
CDR3: CASSIAGSGANVLTF
DNA: TGTGCCAGTAGTATAGCTGGGAGTGGGGCCAACGTCCTGACTTTC

J: TRBJ2-1
length: 14
D: .
size: .
V: TRBV19
CDR3: CASSIRGTYNEQFF
DNA: TGTGCCAGTAGTATACGGGGGACCTACAATGAGCAGTTCTTC

J: TRBJ2-3
length: 14
D: .
size: .
V: TRBV6-1
CDR3: CASSGGGHTDTQYF
DNA: TGTGCCAGCAGCGGCGGGGGCCACACAGATACGCAGTATTTT

J: TRBJ1-2
length: 16
D: .
size: .
V: TRBV11-2
CDR3: CASSSYPHRYNYGYTF
DNA: TGTGCCAGCAGCTCCTACCCGCACCGTTATAACTATGGCTACACCTTC

J: TRBJ1-5
length: 15
D: .
size: .
V: TRBV30
CDR3: CAWSVGGFSNQPQHF
DNA: TGTGCCTGGAGTGTAGGCGGATTTAGCAATCAGCCCCAGCATTTT

J: TRBJ1-3
length: 15
D: .
size: .
V: TRBV10-3
CDR3: CAISGTAPTGNTIYF
DNA: TGTGCCATCAGTGGGACAGCTCCTACTGGAAACACCATATATTTT

J: TRBJ2-5
length: 13
D: TRBD1
size: .
V: TRBV28
CDR3: CASGSRQGETQYF
DNA: TGTGCCAGCGGCTCGAGACAGGGGGAGACCCAGTACTTC

J: TRBJ2-7
length: 15
D: TRBD1
size: .
V: TRBV11-3
CDR3: CASSLGPGQAGEQYF
DNA: TGTGCCAGCAGCTTAGGCCCGGGACAGGCCGGCGAGCAGTACTTC

J: TRBJ2-2
length: 11
D: .
size: .
V: TRBV6-5
CDR3: CASSRAGELFF
DNA: TGTGCCAGCAGCCGGGCCGGGGAGCTGTTTTTT

J: TRBJ2-1
length: 15
D: TRBD2
size: .
V: TRBV28
CDR3: CASSLLAGGNNEQFF
DNA: TGTGCCAGCAGTTTGCTAGCGGGAGGTAACAATGAGCAGTTCTTC

J: TRBJ1-2
length: 14
D: .
size: .
V: TRBV28
CDR3: CASSLIPGADGYTF
DNA: TGTGCCAGCAGTTTAATACCAGGGGCGGACGGCTACACCTTC

J: TRBJ2-7
length: 15
D: TRBD2
size: few
V: TRBV6-1
CDR3: CASSEFPGGAYEQYF
DNA: TGTGCCAGCAGTGAATTTCCGGGGGGGGCCTACGAGCAGTACTTC

J: TRBJ2-1
length: 14
D: .
size: .
V: TRBV10-2
CDR3: CASLDRGSYNEQFF
DNA: TGCGCCAGCTTAGACCGGGGCTCCTACAATGAGCAGTTCTTC

J: TRBJ2-7
length: 15
D: .
size: .
V: TRBV2
CDR3: CASSDRAGWNYEQYF
DNA: TGTGCCAGCAGTGATAGGGCAGGGTGGAACTACGAGCAGTACTTC

J: TRBJ2-5
length: 15
D: .
size: .
V: TRBV10-2
CDR3: CASSESTFGGETQYF
DNA: TGCGCCAGCAGTGAGTCGACATTCGGGGGAGAGACCCAGTACTTC

J: TRBJ2-7
length: 14
D: TRBD1
size: .
V: TRBV6-5
CDR3: CASSTTGGRYEQYF
DNA: TGTGCCAGCAGTACAACAGGGGGCCGATACGAGCAGTACTTC

J: TRBJ2-7
length: 13
D: .
size: .
V: TRBV7-2
CDR3: CASSLGGPSGQYF
DNA: TGTGCCAGCAGCTTAGGTGGCCCGAGCGGGCAGTACTTC

J: TRBJ1-4
length: 17
D: TRBD1
size: .
V: TRBV28
CDR3: CASSLGAGGPIGEKLFF
DNA: TGTGCCAGCAGTTTAGGGGCAGGGGGCCCGATTGGTGAAAAACTGTTTTTT

J: TRBJ2-1
length: 13
D: .
size: .
V: TRBV18
CDR3: CASSLRGSDEQFF
DNA: TGTGCCAGCTCCCTACGTGGTAGCGATGAGCAGTTCTTC

J: TRBJ2-3
length: 14
D: .
size: .
V: TRBV7-6
CDR3: CASCRYGSTDTQYF
DNA: TGTGCCAGCTGTAGGTACGGGAGCACAGATACGCAGTATTTT

J: TRBJ2-7
length: 14
D: .
size: .
V: TRBV28
CDR3: CASKITGENYEQYF
DNA: TGTGCCAGCAAAATAACGGGGGAGAACTACGAGCAGTACTTC

J: TRBJ2-7
length: 16
D: TRBD1
size: .
V: TRBV19
CDR3: CASSPTGTGINYEQYF
DNA: TGTGCCAGTAGCCCAACCGGGACAGGGATAAACTACGAGCAGTACTTC

J: TRBJ2-3
length: 13
D: TRBD2
size: .
V: TRBV10-1
CDR3: CASSGDYTDTQYF
DNA: TGCGCCAGCAGTGGGGACTACACAGATACGCAGTATTTT

J: TRBJ2-1
length: 16
D: TRBD2
size: .
V: TRBV5-1
CDR3: CASSLGASGRRNEQFF
DNA: TGCGCCAGCAGCTTGGGGGCTAGCGGGAGGCGGAATGAGCAGTTCTTC

J: TRBJ1-2
length: 12
D: TRBD1
size: .
V: TRBV29-1
CDR3: CSGQGSDYGYTF
DNA: TGCAGCGGACAGGGTTCCGACTATGGCTACACCTTC

J: TRBJ1-5
length: 13
D: .
size: .
V: TRBV7-9
CDR3: CASSLEGHQPQHF
DNA: TGTGCCAGCAGCTTAGAGGGGCATCAGCCCCAGCATTTT

J: TRBJ1-2
length: 15
D: TRBD1
size: .
V: TRBV7-2
CDR3: CASSLMGQGYNGYTF
DNA: TGTGCCAGCAGCTTAATGGGACAGGGGTATAATGGCTACACCTTC

J: TRBJ1-1
length: 13
D: .
size: .
V: TRBV5-6
CDR3: CASSLVTGTEAFF
DNA: TGTGCCAGCAGCTTGGTGACAGGCACTGAAGCTTTCTTT

J: TRBJ2-3
length: 15
D: TRBD2
size: .
V: TRBV9
CDR3: CASSVALSGSDTQYF
DNA: TGTGCCAGCAGCGTAGCGTTGAGCGGGAGTGATACGCAGTATTTT

J: TRBJ2-2
length: 13
D: .
size: few
V: TRBV18
CDR3: CASSLESAGELFF
DNA: TGTGCCAGCTCACTAGAGTCCGCAGGGGAGCTGTTTTTT

J: TRBJ1-5
length: 16
D: .
size: .
V: TRBV19
CDR3: CASSQAGGYSNQPQHF
DNA: TGTGCCAGTAGTCAAGCCGGGGGTTATAGCAATCAGCCCCAGCATTTT

J: TRBJ1-4
length: 15
D: .
size: .
V: TRBV28
CDR3: CASSFLTGGNEKLFF
DNA: TGTGCCAGCAGTTTCCTGACAGGAGGTAATGAAAAACTGTTTTTT

J: TRBJ1-4
length: 14
D: TRBD1
size: .
V: TRBV7-9
CDR3: CASSFGTDNEKLFF
DNA: TGTGCCAGCAGCTTTGGGACAGACAATGAAAAACTGTTTTTT

J: TRBJ2-1
length: 15
D: TRBD2
size: .
V: TRBV5-6
CDR3: CASSPISGGFDEQFF
DNA: TGTGCCAGCAGCCCCATTAGCGGGGGGTTCGATGAGCAGTTCTTC

J: TRBJ2-5
length: 16
D: .
size: .
V: TRBV5-4
CDR3: CASSPQVEGSQETQYF
DNA: TGTGCCAGCAGCCCTCAGGTGGAGGGGTCACAAGAGACCCAGTACTTC

J: TRBJ2-7
length: 13
D: .
size: .
V: TRBV10-3
CDR3: CAMGFGQSYEQYF
DNA: TGTGCCATGGGCTTTGGACAGAGCTACGAGCAGTACTTC

J: TRBJ1-3
length: 14
D: .
size: few
V: TRBV7-2
CDR3: CAGGRGTSGNTIYF
DNA: TGTGCCGGAGGGAGGGGGACCTCTGGAAACACCATATATTTT

J: TRBJ1-2
length: 16
D: .
size: .
V: TRBV4-3
CDR3: CASSQDRTGWAYGYTF
DNA: TGCGCCAGCAGCCAAGATAGAACAGGGTGGGCCTATGGCTACACCTTC

J: TRBJ2-7
length: 13
D: .
size: .
V: TRBV6-1
CDR3: CASSERSSYEQYF
DNA: TGTGCTAGCAGTGAGAGGAGCTCCTACGAGCAGTACTTC

J: TRBJ2-1
length: 17
D: TRBD2
size: .
V: TRBV27
CDR3: CASSLPSGRASPNEQFF
DNA: TGTGCCAGCAGTTTACCGAGCGGGAGGGCCTCCCCCAATGAGCAGTTCTTC

J: TRBJ1-1
length: 16
D: TRBD1
size: once
V: TRBV5-1
CDR3: CASSLPSTGGYSEAFF
DNA: TGCGCCAGCAGCTTGCCCTCGACAGGGGGCTATTCTGAAGCTTTCTTT

J: TRBJ2-3
length: 15
D: TRBD2
size: .
V: TRBV5-1
CDR3: CASSFLAGILDTQYF
DNA: TGCGCCAGCAGCTTTCTAGCGGGAATCTTAGATACGCAGTATTTT

J: TRBJ2-1
length: 15
D: .
size: .
V: TRBV5-6
CDR3: CASSLAVGASNEQFF
DNA: TGTGCCAGCAGCTTGGCTGTAGGAGCCAGCAATGAGCAGTTCTTC

J: TRBJ2-1
length: 14
D: TRBD2
size: .
V: TRBV18
CDR3: CASSPGSGGNEQFF
DNA: TGTGCCAGCTCACCGGGATCGGGGGGCAATGAGCAGTTCTTC

J: TRBJ2-1
length: 14
D: TRBD2
size: .
V: TRBV28
CDR3: CASSLVAGSREQFF
DNA: TGTGCCAGCAGTTTGGTAGCGGGAAGCAGGGAGCAGTTCTTC

J: TRBJ1-5
length: 16
D: .
size: .
V: TRBV19
CDR3: CASSIGGGTLGEPQHF
DNA: TGTGCCAGTAGTATTGGCGGAGGAACGTTGGGAGAGCCCCAGCATTTT

J: TRBJ2-3
length: 12
D: .
size: .
V: TRBV9
CDR3: CASSPFTDTQYF
DNA: TGTGCCAGCAGCCCATTCACAGATACGCAGTATTTT

J: TRBJ1-2
length: 13
D: .
size: .
V: TRBV18
CDR3: CASSRRADYGYTF
DNA: TGTGCCAGCTCCCGGCGGGCGGACTATGGCTACACCTTC

J: TRBJ2-5
length: 17
D: TRBD1
size: .
V: TRBV5-5
CDR3: CASSGGLKDRDMETQYF
DNA: TGTGCCAGCAGCGGAGGCCTTAAGGACAGGGATATGGAGACCCAGTACTTC

J: TRBJ1-5
length: 16
D: .
size: .
V: TRBV30
CDR3: CAWGESFGQANQPQHF
DNA: TGTGCCTGGGGCGAGTCCTTCGGACAAGCCAATCAGCCCCAGCATTTT

J: TRBJ1-1
length: 16
D: .
size: .
V: TRBV6-5
CDR3: CASSYSLGALNTEAFF
DNA: TGTGCCAGCAGTTACTCCTTGGGGGCTTTGAACACTGAAGCTTTCTTT

J: TRBJ2-3
length: 12
D: .
size: .
V: TRBV27
CDR3: CASSIGRDTQYF
DNA: TGTGCCAGCAGTATCGGTCGGGATACGCAGTATTTT

J: TRBJ1-4
length: 15
D: TRBD1
size: .
V: TRBV4-3
CDR3: CASSQHRGTNEKLFF
DNA: TGCGCCAGCAGCCAACACAGGGGGACTAATGAAAAACTGTTTTTT

J: TRBJ1-1
length: 14
D: TRBD1
size: .
V: TRBV4-1
CDR3: CATRGTLRNTEAFF
DNA: TGCGCCACCAGGGGGACTTTGAGAAACACTGAAGCTTTCTTT